These 17 T cell receptor beta chains share one sample of origin, sequenced in a study of T cells after yellow fever vaccination. TCRdb reanalysed the 5' RACE reads using MiXCR and keeps one entry per CDR3 protein. This table holds approximately 450,000 distinct CDR3 sequences, roughly 20% found once. The sequencing here drew on PBMCs, taken before the yellow fever booster vaccination. The receptors come from a man between 18 and 29 years old who received the YFV17D yellow fever vaccine.

The chain has TRBV10-1 and TRBJ2-3; 14 bases are a match to TRBD2. Germline trimming cut 5 bases from V and 2 bases from J; bases unmatched to any gene: 9. The CDR3 totals 18 residues. Germline values: CDR1 WNHNN, CDR2 SYGVQD (reference sequence). This CDR3 reads CASSPAGTSGGFTDTQYF. The CDR3 DNA follows: TGCGCCAGCAGTCCTGCCGGGACTAGCGGGGGTTTCACAGATACGCAGTATTTT.

This rearrangement joins TRBV29-1 to TRBJ2-5, with 7 bases that match TRBD2. The germline CDR1 and CDR2 sequences are SQVTM and ANQGSEA. The V segment lost 8 bases and the J segment 2 bases; nucleotides outside the gene matches: 11. The CDR3 is 14 residues long. The CDR3 DNA sequence: TGCAGCACCAACGGGGGGTGGGGTCAAGAGACCCAGTACTTC. It translates to CSTNGGWGQETQYF.

The chain joins TRBV10-3 to TRBJ2-3; possibly TRBD1 or TRBD2 for D (5 bases each). Germline CDR1 and CDR2: ENHRY and SYGVKD. This CDR3 contains 15 residues. V lost 6 bases and J 2 bases, leaving 15 bases between the germline ends. As DNA, the CDR3 is TGTGCCATCAGCCCCTTTGGGGGAACCACAGATACGCAGTATTTT. Amino acid sequence: CAISPFGGTTDTQYF.

The chain recombines TRBV15 with TRBJ1-2, with 10 bases aligning to TRBD1. The CDR3 is 16 residues long. Germline V gene sequence: CDR1 LNHNV, CDR2 YYDKDF (reference sequence). Trimming removed 3 bases from V and 4 bases from J; junction bases left unmatched: 8. The CDR3, as DNA: TGTGCCACCAGCAGGGACCGGGACAGGGGATTCTATGGCTACACCTTC. It translates to CATSRDRDRGFYGYTF.

The chain carries TRBV12-3 or TRBV12-4 and TRBJ2-7, with TRBD1 matching 10 bases. The CDR3 consists of 14 residues. With V trimmed by 6 bases and J by 5 bases, 7 bases remained unmatched. CDR3 coding DNA: TGTGCCAGCAGCCTCGCGACAGGGGGCCACGAGCAGTACTTC. As protein: CASSLATGGHEQYF.

This clonotype was picked up a small number of times. The CDR3 sequence: CASTQWEGEKLFF. The DNA for the CDR3 is TGTGCCAGCACCCAATGGGAGGGTGAAAAACTGTTTTTT. V usage is TRBV6-2 or TRBV6-3 and J usage is TRBJ1-4; D ambiguous. V was cut by 7 bases and J by 7 bases, with 13 bases left in between. The CDR3 sequence is 13 residues long. Germline V gene data show CDR1 as MNHEY and CDR2 as SVGEGT.

This clonotype turned up a few times. This chain connects TRBV5-1 to TRBJ2-1; D is undetermined. V lost 0 bases, J lost 9 bases, and 4 bases lay in between. Germline CDR1 and CDR2: SGHRS and YFSETQ. The CDR3 is 11 amino acids. Here the CDR3 DNA reads TGCGCCAGCAGCTTGGAGTTTGAGCAGTTCTTC. Its protein is CASSLEFEQFF.

The chain carries TRBV5-4 and TRBJ2-7, with 7 bases identical to TRBD1. The trim removed 4 bases at V and 9 bases at J, leaving 7 bases unmatched. The V gene's germline CDR1 is SGHNT and CDR2 YYREEE (reference sequence). This CDR3 region has 12 residues. This CDR3 reads CASSPDRAAQYV. The CDR3, as DNA: TGTGCCAGCAGCCCCGACAGGGCGGCGCAGTACGTC.

Only a few counts were recorded for this clonotype. V gene TRBV20-1 combines with J gene TRBJ2-3; 9 nucleotides align to TRBD2. The germline V gene encodes CDR1 DFQATT and CDR2 SNEGSKA (reference sequence). Unmatched junction bases numbered 12, after V lost 5 bases and J lost 3 bases. CDR3 length: 16 amino acids. CDR3 sequence (DNA): TGCAGTGCTTACCCCGTCGCGGGGGGGATGACAGATACGCAGTATTTT. Protein product: CSAYPVAGGMTDTQYF.

The sample holds a few counts of this clonotype. Because the CDR3 is missing its conserved closing phenylalanine or tryptophan, this is likely a read error. This chain links TRBV5-1 with TRBJ1-2, with a tentative D call TRBD1 (5 bases). CDR1 and CDR2 from the germline V gene are SGHRS and YFSETQ. Trimming removed 3 bases at V and 8 bases at J, with 8 bases between. The CDR3 loop spans 11 amino acids. The CDR3 nucleotides are TGCGCCAGCAGCTCGGGGGAAGGCTACACCTCC. Translating it yields CASSSGEGYTS.

V usage is TRBV4-3 and J usage is TRBJ2-6; 8 bases agree with TRBD1. The V gene's germline CDR1 is LGHNA and CDR2 YSLEER. The CDR3 has 18 amino acids. V shed 0 bases, J shed 3 bases, and the junction held 7 bases outside the gene matches. In DNA form, the CDR3 reads TGCGCCAGCAGCCAAGATAGGGCAGGGGGCTTTGGGGCCAACGTCCTGACTTTC. Its protein product is CASSQDRAGGFGANVLTF.

The chain couples TRBV4-1 to TRBJ2-2; 8 positions match TRBD1. Germline CDR1 MGHRA, CDR2 YSYEKL. J was trimmed by 1 base and V by 0 bases; bases with no gene match: 1. The CDR3 consists of 16 residues. DNA for the CDR3: TGCGCCAGCAGCCAAGAAGGGACAGGGAACACCGGGGAGCTGTTTTTT. Amino acid sequence: CASSQEGTGNTGELFF.

V and J are TRBV4-3 and TRBJ1-1; the match to TRBD1 covers 7 bases. The CDR3 runs 14 residues. Germline trimming cut 1 base from V and 8 bases from J; bases unmatched to any gene: 7. In germline, CDR1 is LGHNA, CDR2 YSLEER. CDR3 DNA: TGCGCCAGCAGCCAAGTCCGGTGGACAGGCGAAGCTTTCTTT. As protein: CASSQVRWTGEAFF.

The chain recombines TRBV20-1 with TRBJ2-1, with D uncertain. This CDR3 has 11 amino acids. From germline, CDR1 is DFQATT and CDR2 SNEGSKA (reference sequence). V shed 1 base and J shed 8 bases, with 6 bases lying between them. The CDR3 DNA follows: TGCAGTGCTAGAGTAGGGTATGAGCAGTTCTTC. It codes for CSARVGYEQFF.

The rearrangement uses TRBV10-1 and TRBJ2-1; no definite D call. CDR3 length equals 13 residues. Trimming removed 0 bases at V and 6 bases at J, with 6 bases between. Germline CDR1 reads WNHNN; CDR2 reads SYGVQD (reference sequence). CDR3 bases: TGCGCCAGCAGTGAGTCGCAATCCAATGAGCAGTTCTTC. Residues: CASSESQSNEQFF.

V gene TRBV20-1 combines with J gene TRBJ2-5, with D unresolved. V was trimmed by 2 bases and J by 1 base, leaving 8 bases between them. The germline CDR1 and CDR2 sequences are DFQATT and SNEGSKA (reference sequence). The CDR3 is 13 residues long. The CDR3 DNA is TGCAGTGCTAGATGGCCAGGCCAAGAGACCCAGTACTTC. Protein product: CSARWPGQETQYF.

V usage is TRBV20-1 and J usage is TRBJ1-6; D is uncertain. The CDR3 is 18 amino acids. The V and J ends lost 0 bases and 13 bases respectively, with 28 bases between them. Germline V CDR1 and CDR2: DFQATT, SNEGSKA (reference sequence). CDR3 in amino acids: CSARDQRRRVNVGDPLHF. CDR3 nucleotide sequence: TGCAGTGCTAGAGATCAACGGCGTCGGGTAAATGTTGGTGACCCCCTCCACTTT.